These T cell receptor beta chains were read from a single sample in a study of cytomegalovirus exposure and HLA in healthy donors. Sequencing used immunoSEQ multiplex PCR; TCRdb keeps in-frame clones, though not all of them. This table holds around 150,000 clones, roughly 80% found once. Sequencing used PBMCs. The receptors derive from a woman aged 40 to 49 in good health and CMV-seronegative. Both conserved end residues are part of each CDR3. Each record gives: clone size, V gene, CDR3 length, D gene, J gene, CDR3 protein, CDR3 DNA. A D gene is named only where the DNA matches it firmly. Size values are once, few and many counts, or a class for expanded clones, and some rows have none.

>-|TRBV2|13|TRBD1|TRBJ1-2
CASSVLGQGADSF
TGTGCCAGCAGTGTTTTGGGACAGGGGGCCGATAGCTTC
>-|TRBV6-1|14|TRBD2|TRBJ2-3
CASRNRGGGDTQYF
TGTGCCAGCAGGAACCGGGGGGGCGGAGATACGCAGTATTTT
>-|TRBV5-1|17|TRBD2|TRBJ2-7
CASSFKPRGEESYEQYF
TGCGCCAGCAGCTTCAAACCTCGGGGGGAGGAATCCTACGAGCAGTACTTC
>-|TRBV7-9|13|-|TRBJ1-1
CASMAAANTEAFF
TGTGCCAGCATGGCGGCAGCCAACACTGAAGCTTTCTTT
>-|TRBV2|15|-|TRBJ1-2
CASNPGDTDYYGYTF
TGTGCCAGCAACCCTGGGGACACGGATTACTATGGCTACACCTTC
>medium-sized|TRBV7-6|15|-|TRBJ1-6
CASSFSTGSDSPLHF
TGTGCCAGCAGCTTTAGTACAGGGTCTGACTCACCCCTCCACTTT
>once|TRBV7-8|14|TRBD1|TRBJ2-7
CASSRTGGTYEQYF
TGTGCCAGCAGCCGGACAGGGGGCACCTACGAGCAGTACTTC
>-|TRBV15|15|TRBD1|TRBJ1-2
CATSDQPRTGLSYTF
TGTGCCACCAGCGATCAACCCAGGACAGGGCTGAGCTACACCTTC
>-|TRBV13|16|TRBD2|TRBJ2-3
CASSLRLAGGIDTQYF
TGTGCCAGCAGCTTGCGACTAGCGGGGGGGATAGATACGCAGTATTTT
>-|TRBV6-5|15|-|TRBJ2-7
CASSYYVGAESRQYF
TGTGCCAGCAGTTACTATGTGGGGGCCGAGTCTCGGCAGTACTTC
>-|TRBV19|13|-|TRBJ1-1
CASSIGHRDEAFF
TGTGCCAGTAGTATAGGGCACCGGGATGAAGCTTTCTTT
>-|TRBV7-2|13|-|TRBJ2-7
CASSLQGSHEQYF
TGTGCCAGCAGCTTGCAGGGTTCCCACGAGCAGTACTTC
>-|TRBV6-5|14|TRBD1|TRBJ2-7
CASSRDRVIYEQYF
TGTGCCAGCAGTCGGGACAGGGTCATTTACGAGCAGTACTTC
>once|TRBV6-1|14|TRBD1|TRBJ1-4
CASSTGQGAGRLFF
TGTGCCAGCAGTACGGGACAGGGGGCCGGAAGACTGTTTTTT
>-|TRBV28|14|-|TRBJ2-7
CASSLMGRSYEQYF
TGTGCCAGCAGTTTAATGGGGCGTTCCTACGAGCAGTACTTC
>few|TRBV4-2|15|-|TRBJ1-1
CASSLGAGRGTEAFF
TGTGCCAGCAGCTTGGGAGCAGGGAGGGGGACTGAAGCTTTCTTT
>-|TRBV6-6|13|-|TRBJ2-1
CASSSVGANEQFF
TGTGCCAGCAGTTCTGTAGGGGCCAATGAGCAGTTCTTC
>once|TRBV19|17|TRBD1|TRBJ1-4
CASSPRLGTGANEKLFF
TGTGCCAGTAGTCCGAGACTCGGGACAGGGGCTAATGAAAAACTGTTTTTT
>-|TRBV6-5|14|TRBD1|TRBJ1-3
CASRPTGAGNTIYF
TGTGCCAGCAGACCTACAGGGGCCGGAAACACCATATATTTT
>-|TRBV2|15|TRBD2|TRBJ2-1
CASSVERGGQSEQFF
TGTGCCAGCAGTGTCGAGCGGGGGGGCCAAAGTGAGCAGTTCTTC
>once|TRBV6-5|13|TRBD2|TRBJ2-1
CASSKPGGREQFF
TGTGCCAGCAGTAAACCGGGGGGACGAGAGCAGTTCTTC
>few|TRBV9|16|TRBD1|TRBJ2-3
CASSASGQGNIDTQYF
TGTGCCAGCAGCGCATCGGGACAGGGTAATATCGATACGCAGTATTTT
>-|TRBV2|12|-|TRBJ1-2
CASTEPYYGYTF
TGTGCCAGCACGGAGCCTTACTATGGCTACACCTTC
>-|TRBV5-1|12|-|TRBJ2-1
CASSLQGHEQFF
TGCGCCAGCAGCTTGCAGGGGCATGAGCAGTTCTTC
>once|TRBV27|16|TRBD2|TRBJ2-7
CASSFGLRGESYEQYF
TGTGCCAGCAGTTTCGGTTTGCGGGGGGAATCCTACGAGCAGTACTTC
>-|TRBV5-1|15|-|TRBJ1-1
CASSRGGPGRVKAFF
TGCGCCAGCAGCCGGGGGGGTCCAGGTAGGGTGAAAGCTTTCTTT
>-|TRBV6-4|13|-|TRBJ1-5
CASSDGPNQPQHF
TGTGCCAGCAGTGACGGCCCCAATCAGCCCCAGCATTTT
>-|TRBV7-7|14|TRBD1|TRBJ1-1
CASSLTRDRDEAFF
TGTGCCAGCAGCTTAACCCGGGACAGGGACGAAGCTTTCTTT
>-|TRBV5-1|15|-|TRBJ1-3
CASSAGGVTGNTIYF
TGCGCCAGCAGCGCAGGCGGGGTGACTGGAAACACCATATATTTT
>-|TRBV5-4|12|-|TRBJ2-5
CASSSLWETQYF
TGTGCCAGCAGCTCACTATGGGAGACCCAGTACTTC
>few|TRBV28|15|TRBD1|TRBJ2-1
CASSFGTGALTEQFF
TGTGCCAGCAGTTTTGGGACAGGGGCTCTGACTGAGCAGTTCTTC
>-|TRBV18|14|TRBD1|TRBJ1-6
CASSPRQGNSPLHF
TGTGCCAGCTCACCACGACAGGGCAATTCACCCCTCCACTTT
>few|TRBV7-9|12|-|TRBJ1-4
CASSLHGEKLFF
TGTGCCAGCAGCTTACACGGTGAAAAACTGTTTTTT